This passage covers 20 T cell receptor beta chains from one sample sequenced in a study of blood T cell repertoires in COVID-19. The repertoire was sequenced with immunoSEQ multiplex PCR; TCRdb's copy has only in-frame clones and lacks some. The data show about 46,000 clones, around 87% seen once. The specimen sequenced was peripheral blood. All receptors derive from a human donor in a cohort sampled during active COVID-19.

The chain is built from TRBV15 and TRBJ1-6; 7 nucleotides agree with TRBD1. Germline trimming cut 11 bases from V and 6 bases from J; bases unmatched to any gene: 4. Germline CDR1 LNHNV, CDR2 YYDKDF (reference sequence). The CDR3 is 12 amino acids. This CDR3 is CAVGQINSPLHF. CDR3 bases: TGTGCCGTGGGACAGATTAATTCACCCCTCCACTTT.

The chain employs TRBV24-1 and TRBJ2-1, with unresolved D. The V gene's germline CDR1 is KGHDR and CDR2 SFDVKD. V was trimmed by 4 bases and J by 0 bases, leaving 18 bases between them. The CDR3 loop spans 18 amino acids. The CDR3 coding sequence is TGTGCCACCAGTGACCCCAGAAGTGACAAGAGCTCCTACAATGAGCAGTTCTTC. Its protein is CATSDPRSDKSSYNEQFF.

The DNA of the CDR3 is TGCGCCAGCAGCTTGGCCGCTGGGGCCAACGTCCTGACTTTC. Translated: CASSLAAGANVLTF. The J gene is TRBJ2-6, the V gene TRBV5-1; no firm D call. The germline gives CDR1 SGHRS, CDR2 YFSETQ. The CDR3 is made up of 14 amino acids. Between the trimmed V and J ends, which lost 0 bases and 2 bases, there was a span of 3 bases.

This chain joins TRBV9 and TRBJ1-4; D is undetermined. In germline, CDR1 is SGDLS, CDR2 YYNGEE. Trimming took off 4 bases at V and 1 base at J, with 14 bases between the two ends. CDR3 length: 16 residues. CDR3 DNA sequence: TGTGCCAGCAGCCCTCGGGAATTTGGAACTAATGAAAAACTGTTTTTT. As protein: CASSPREFGTNEKLFF.

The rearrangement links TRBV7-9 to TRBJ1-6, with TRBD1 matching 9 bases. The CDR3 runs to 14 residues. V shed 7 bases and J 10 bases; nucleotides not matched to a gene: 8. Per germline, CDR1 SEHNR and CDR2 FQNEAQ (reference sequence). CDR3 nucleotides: TGTGCCAGCACCCCCGGGACAGGGCACTCACCCCTCCACTTT. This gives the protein CASTPGTGHSPLHF. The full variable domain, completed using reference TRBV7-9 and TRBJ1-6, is DTGVSQNPRHKITKRGQNVTFRCDPISEHNRLYWYRQTLGQGPEFLTYFQNEAQLEKSRLLSDRFSAERPKGSFSTLEIQRTEQGDSAMYLCASTPGTGHSPLHFGNGTRLTVT.

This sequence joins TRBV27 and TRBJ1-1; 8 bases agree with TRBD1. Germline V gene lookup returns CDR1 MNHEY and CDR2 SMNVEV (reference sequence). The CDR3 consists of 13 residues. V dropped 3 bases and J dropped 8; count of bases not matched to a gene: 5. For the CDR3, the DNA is TGTGCCAGCAGTTTTAGTCGGACAGGGGAAGCTTTCTTT. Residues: CASSFSRTGEAFF.

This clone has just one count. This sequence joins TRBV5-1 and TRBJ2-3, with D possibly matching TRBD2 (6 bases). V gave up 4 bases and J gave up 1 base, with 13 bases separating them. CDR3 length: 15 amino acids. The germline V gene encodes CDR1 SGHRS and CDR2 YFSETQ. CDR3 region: CASSPAGTRTDTQYF. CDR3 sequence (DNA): TGCGCCAGCAGCCCAGCGGGTACTCGCACAGATACGCAGTATTTT.

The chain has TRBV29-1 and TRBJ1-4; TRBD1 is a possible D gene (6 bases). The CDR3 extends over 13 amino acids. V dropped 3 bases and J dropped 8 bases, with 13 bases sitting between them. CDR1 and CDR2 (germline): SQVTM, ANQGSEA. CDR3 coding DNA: TGCAGCGTTGAGACAGGTTCAGGAGAAAAACTGTTTTTT. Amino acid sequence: CSVETGSGEKLFF. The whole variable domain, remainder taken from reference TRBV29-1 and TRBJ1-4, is SAVISQKPSRDICQRGTSLTIQCQVDSQVTMMFWYRQQPGQSLTLIATANQGSEATYESGFVIDKFPISRPNLTFSTLTVSNMSPEDSSIYLCSVETGSGEKLFFGSGTQLSVL.

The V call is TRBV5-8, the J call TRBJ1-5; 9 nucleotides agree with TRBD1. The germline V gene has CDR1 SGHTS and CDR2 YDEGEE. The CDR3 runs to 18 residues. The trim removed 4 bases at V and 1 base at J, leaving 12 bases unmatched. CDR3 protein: CASSPDRGKGGSNQPQHF. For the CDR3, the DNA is TGTGCCAGCAGCCCCGACAGGGGGAAAGGAGGAAGCAATCAGCCCCAGCATTTT. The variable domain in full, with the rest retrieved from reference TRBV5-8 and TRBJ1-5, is EAGVTQSPTHLIKTRGQQATLRCSPISGHTSVYWYQQALGLGLQFLLWYDEGEERNRGNFPPRFSGRQFPNYSSELNVNALELEDSALYLCASSPDRGKGGSNQPQHFGDGTRLSIL.

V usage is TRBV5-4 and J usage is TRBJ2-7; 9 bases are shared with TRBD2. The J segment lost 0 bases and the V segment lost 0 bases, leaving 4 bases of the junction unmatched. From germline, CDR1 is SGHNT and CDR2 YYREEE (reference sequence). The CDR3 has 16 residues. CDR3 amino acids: CASSLGSSGASYEQYF. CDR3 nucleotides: TGTGCCAGCAGCTTGGGATCTAGCGGGGCCTCCTACGAGCAGTACTTC. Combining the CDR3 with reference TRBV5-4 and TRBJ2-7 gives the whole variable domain ETGVTQSPTHLIKTRGQQVTLRCSSQSGHNTVSWYQQALGQGPQFIFQYYREEENGRGNFPPRFSGLQFPNYSSELNVNALELDDSALYLCASSLGSSGASYEQYFGPGTRLTVT.

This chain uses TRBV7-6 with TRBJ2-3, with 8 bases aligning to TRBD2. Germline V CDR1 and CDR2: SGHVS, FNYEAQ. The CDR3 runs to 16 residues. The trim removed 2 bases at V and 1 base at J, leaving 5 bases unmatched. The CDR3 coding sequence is TGTGCCAGCAGCTTATCAAGAGCGGGGGGCACAGATACGCAGTATTTT. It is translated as CASSLSRAGGTDTQYF.

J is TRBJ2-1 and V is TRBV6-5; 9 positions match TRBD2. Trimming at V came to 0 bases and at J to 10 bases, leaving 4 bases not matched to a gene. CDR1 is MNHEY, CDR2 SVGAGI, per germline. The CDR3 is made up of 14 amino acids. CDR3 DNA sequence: TGTGCCAGCAGTTACTCTCCCAGCGGGAGGGAGCAGTTCTTC. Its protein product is CASSYSPSGREQFF.

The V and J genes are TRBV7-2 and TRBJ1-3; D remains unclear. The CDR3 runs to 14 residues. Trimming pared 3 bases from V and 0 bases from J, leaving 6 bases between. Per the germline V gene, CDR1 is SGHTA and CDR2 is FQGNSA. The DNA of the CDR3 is TGTGCCAGCAGCTTGGCCCTCTCTGGAAACACCATATATTTT. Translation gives CASSLALSGNTIYF.

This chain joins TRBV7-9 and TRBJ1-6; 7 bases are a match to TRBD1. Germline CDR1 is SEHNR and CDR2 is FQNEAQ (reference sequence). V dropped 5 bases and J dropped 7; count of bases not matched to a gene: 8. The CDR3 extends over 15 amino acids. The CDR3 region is CASSPRQGENSPLHF. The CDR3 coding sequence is TGTGCCAGCAGCCCTCGACAGGGAGAGAATTCACCCCTCCACTTT.

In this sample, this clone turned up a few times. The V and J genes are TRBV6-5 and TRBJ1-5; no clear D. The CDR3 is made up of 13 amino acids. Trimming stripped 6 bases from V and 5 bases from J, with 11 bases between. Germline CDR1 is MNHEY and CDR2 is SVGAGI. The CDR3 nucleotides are TGTGCCAGCAGAGGAGGGCTCTATCAGCCCCAGCATTTT. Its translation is CASRGGLYQPQHF.

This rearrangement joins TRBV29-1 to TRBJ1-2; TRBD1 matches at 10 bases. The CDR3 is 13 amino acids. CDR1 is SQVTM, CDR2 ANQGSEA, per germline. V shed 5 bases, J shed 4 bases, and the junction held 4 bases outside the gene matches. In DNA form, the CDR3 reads TGCAGCGTTCCGCGACAGGGGGCCTATGGCTACACCTTC. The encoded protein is CSVPRQGAYGYTF. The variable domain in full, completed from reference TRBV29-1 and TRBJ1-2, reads SAVISQKPSRDICQRGTSLTIQCQVDSQVTMMFWYRQQPGQSLTLIATANQGSEATYESGFVIDKFPISRPNLTFSTLTVSNMSPEDSSIYLCSVPRQGAYGYTFGSGTRLTVV.

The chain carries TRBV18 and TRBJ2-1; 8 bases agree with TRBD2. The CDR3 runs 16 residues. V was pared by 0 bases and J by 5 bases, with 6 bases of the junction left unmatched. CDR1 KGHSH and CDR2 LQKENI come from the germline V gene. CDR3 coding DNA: TGTGCCAGCTCACCACCGGGCGGGGGGACCAACAATGAGCAGTTCTTC. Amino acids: CASSPPGGGTNNEQFF. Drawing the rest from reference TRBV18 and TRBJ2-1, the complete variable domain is NAGVMQNPRHLVRRRGQEARLRCSPMKGHSHVYWYRQLPEEGLKFMVYLQKENIIDESGMPKERFSAEFPKEGPSILRIQQVVRGDSAAYFCASSPPGGGTNNEQFFGPGTRLTVL.

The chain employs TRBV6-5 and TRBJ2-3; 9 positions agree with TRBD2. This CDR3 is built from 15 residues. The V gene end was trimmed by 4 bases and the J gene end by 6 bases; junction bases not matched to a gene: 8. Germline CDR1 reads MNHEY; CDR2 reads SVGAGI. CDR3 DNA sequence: TGTGCCAGCAGTTTTATTAGCGGGGGACGGGATACGCAGTATTTT. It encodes CASSFISGGRDTQYF.

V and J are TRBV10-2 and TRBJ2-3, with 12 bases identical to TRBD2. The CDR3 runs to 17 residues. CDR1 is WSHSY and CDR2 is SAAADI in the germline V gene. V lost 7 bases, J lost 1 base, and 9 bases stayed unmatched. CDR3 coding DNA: TGCGCCAGCACTGGACTAGCGGGGTCCGTCGGCACAGATACGCAGTATTTT. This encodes CASTGLAGSVGTDTQYF.

The CDR3 sequence: CASSLALIGTSGKGEQFF. CDR3 coding DNA: TGTGCCAGCAGCTTAGCGCTGATAGGGACTAGCGGGAAAGGTGAGCAGTTCTTC. The V call is TRBV7-2, the J call TRBJ2-1; 13 bases line up with TRBD2. The length of the CDR3 is 18 residues. Germline assignment: CDR1 SGHTA and CDR2 FQGNSA. The trim removed 0 bases at V and 9 bases at J, leaving 11 bases unmatched.